These T cell receptor beta chains were read from a single sample in a study of yellow fever vaccine responses in identical twins. Each CDR3 protein gets one entry after TCRdb re-called the RT-PCR reads with MiXCR. The profile covers some 580 distinct CDR3 sequences, with about 67% appearing a single time and roughly 34% taken by the ten largest. The sequencing used T cells from blood (PBMCs), unsorted or a sorted subset (not recorded which), collected before or after yellow fever vaccination (not recorded which). The source is a female donor who received the yellow fever vaccine. CDR3s leave out the opening cysteine and the closing phenylalanine or tryptophan. A D gene is named only where the DNA matches it firmly.

j_call d_call v_call cdr3_length cdr3_aa
TRBJ2-1 TRBD1 TRBV5-1 12 ASSLGQGIDEQF
TRBJ1-1 . TRBV6-2/TRBV6-3 12 ASSYSQGQTEAF
TRBJ2-3 TRBD2 TRBV7-8 12 ASSESGSLDTQY
TRBJ2-7 TRBD1 TRBV11-1 14 ASSVSSGTGIYEQY
TRBJ1-1 . TRBV6-1 10 ASTTVNTEAF
TRBJ2-1 TRBD2 TRBV15 13 ATSRVAGPYNEQF
TRBJ2-7 TRBD2 TRBV6-2/TRBV6-3 13 ASSPEAAGGYEQY
TRBJ2-5 . TRBV6-6 16 ASSYGAGDLSPLETQY
TRBJ1-1 . TRBV9 10 ASSGMNTEAF
TRBJ2-3 . TRBV12-3/TRBV12-4 16 ASSLTSGRVGFTDTQY
TRBJ1-1 . TRBV2 11 AKLPSLNTEAF
TRBJ2-1 TRBD2 TRBV7-6 15 ASSATSTSGGASEQF
TRBJ2-5 . TRBV15 14 ATSSPGGRAQETQY
TRBJ2-7 . TRBV30 10 AWSDTGHEQY